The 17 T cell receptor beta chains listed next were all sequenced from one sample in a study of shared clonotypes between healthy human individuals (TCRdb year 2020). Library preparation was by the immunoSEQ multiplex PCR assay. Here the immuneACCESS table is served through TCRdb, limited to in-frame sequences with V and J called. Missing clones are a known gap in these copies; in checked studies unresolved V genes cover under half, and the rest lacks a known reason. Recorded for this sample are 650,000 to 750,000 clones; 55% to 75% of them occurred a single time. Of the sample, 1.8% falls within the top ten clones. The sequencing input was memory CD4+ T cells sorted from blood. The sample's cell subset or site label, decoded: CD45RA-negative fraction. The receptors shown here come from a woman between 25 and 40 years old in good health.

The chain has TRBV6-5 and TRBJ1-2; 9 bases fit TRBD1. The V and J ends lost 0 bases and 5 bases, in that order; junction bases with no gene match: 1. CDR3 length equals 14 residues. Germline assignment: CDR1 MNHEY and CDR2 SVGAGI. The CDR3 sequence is CASSYSDRGYGYTF. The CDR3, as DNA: TGTGCCAGCAGTTACTCCGACAGGGGGTATGGCTACACCTTC.

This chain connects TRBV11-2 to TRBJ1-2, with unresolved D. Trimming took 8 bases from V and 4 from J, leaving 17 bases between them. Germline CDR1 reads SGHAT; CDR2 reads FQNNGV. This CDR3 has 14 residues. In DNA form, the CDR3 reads TGTGCCAGCGGCCAAGGTCAAAGTTCCTATGGCTACACCTTC. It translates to CASGQGQSSYGYTF.

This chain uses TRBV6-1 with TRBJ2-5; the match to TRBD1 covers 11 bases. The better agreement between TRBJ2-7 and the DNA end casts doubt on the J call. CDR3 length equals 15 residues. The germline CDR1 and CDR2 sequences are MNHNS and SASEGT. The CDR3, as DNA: TGTGCCAGCAGCGGACAGGGGGCGGTCGGCTACGAGCAGTACTTC. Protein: CASSGQGAVGYEQYF.

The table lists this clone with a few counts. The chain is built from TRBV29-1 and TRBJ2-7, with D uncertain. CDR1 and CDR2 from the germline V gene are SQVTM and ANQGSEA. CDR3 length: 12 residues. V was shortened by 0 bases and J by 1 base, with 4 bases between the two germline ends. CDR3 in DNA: TGCAGCGTTGAAGATCAGTCCTACGAGCAGTACTTC. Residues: CSVEDQSYEQYF.

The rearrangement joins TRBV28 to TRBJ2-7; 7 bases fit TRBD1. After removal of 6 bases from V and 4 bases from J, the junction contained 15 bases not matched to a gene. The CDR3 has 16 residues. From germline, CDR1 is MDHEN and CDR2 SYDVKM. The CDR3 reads CASSNYLQGPKYEQYF. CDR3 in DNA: TGTGCCAGCAGCAACTATTTACAGGGGCCGAAGTACGAGCAGTACTTC.

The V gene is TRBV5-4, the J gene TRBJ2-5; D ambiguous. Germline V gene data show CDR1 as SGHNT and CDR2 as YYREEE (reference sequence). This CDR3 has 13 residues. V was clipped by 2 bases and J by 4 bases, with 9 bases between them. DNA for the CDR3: TGTGCCAGCAGCTTCCTGCCAGGAGAGACCCAGTACTTC. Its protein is CASSFLPGETQYF.

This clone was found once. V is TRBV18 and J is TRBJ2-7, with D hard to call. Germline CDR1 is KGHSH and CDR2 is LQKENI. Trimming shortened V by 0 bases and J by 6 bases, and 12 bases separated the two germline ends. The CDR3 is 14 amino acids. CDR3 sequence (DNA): TGTGCCAGCTCACCACCGGCCAGGCTGGCCGAGCAGTACTTC. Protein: CASSPPARLAEQYF.

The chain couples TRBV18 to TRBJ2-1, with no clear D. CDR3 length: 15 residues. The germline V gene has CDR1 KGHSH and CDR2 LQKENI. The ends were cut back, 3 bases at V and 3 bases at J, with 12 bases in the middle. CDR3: CASSPGLGFYNEQFF. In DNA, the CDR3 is TGTGCCAGCTCACCGGGTTTGGGCTTCTACAATGAGCAGTTCTTC.

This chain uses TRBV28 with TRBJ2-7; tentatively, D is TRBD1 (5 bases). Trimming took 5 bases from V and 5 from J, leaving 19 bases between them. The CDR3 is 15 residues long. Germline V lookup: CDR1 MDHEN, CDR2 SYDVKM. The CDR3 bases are TGTGCCAGCAGTGGCGTGGCTAGGGGTGTCCACGAGCAGTACTTC. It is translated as CASSGVARGVHEQYF.

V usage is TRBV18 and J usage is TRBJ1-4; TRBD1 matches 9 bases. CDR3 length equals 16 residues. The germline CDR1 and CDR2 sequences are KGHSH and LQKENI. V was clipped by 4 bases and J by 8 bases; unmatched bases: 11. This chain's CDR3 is CASSRDRARVGEKLFF. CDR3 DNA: TGTGCCAGCTCACGGGACAGGGCGCGGGTTGGCGAAAAACTGTTTTTT.

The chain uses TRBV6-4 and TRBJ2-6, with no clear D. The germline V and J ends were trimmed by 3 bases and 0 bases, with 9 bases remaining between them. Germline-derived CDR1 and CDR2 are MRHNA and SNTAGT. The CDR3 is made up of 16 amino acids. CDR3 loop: CASSETSSSGANVLTF. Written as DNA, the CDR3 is TGTGCCAGCAGTGAGACCAGCTCCTCTGGGGCCAACGTCCTGACTTTC.

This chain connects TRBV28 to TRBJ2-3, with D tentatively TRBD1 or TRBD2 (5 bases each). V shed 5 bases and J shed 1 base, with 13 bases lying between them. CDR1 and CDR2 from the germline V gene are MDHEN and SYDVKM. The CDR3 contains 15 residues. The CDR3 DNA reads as TGTGCCAGCAGTCCCGAGGGGCAGGGCACAGATACGCAGTATTTT. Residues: CASSPEGQGTDTQYF.

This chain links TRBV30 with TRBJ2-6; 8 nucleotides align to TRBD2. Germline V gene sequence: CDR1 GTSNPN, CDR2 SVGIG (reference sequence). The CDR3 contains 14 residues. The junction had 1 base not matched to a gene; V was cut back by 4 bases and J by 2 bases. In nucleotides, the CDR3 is TGTGCCTGGATGGGACTAGCTGGGGCCAACGTCCTGACTTTC. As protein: CAWMGLAGANVLTF. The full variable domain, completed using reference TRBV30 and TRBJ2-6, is SQTIHQWPATLVQPVGSPLSLECTVEGTSNPNLYWYRQAAGRGLQLLFYSVGIGQISSEVPQNLSASRPQDRQFILSSKKLLLSDSGFYLCAWMGLAGANVLTFGAGSRLTVL.

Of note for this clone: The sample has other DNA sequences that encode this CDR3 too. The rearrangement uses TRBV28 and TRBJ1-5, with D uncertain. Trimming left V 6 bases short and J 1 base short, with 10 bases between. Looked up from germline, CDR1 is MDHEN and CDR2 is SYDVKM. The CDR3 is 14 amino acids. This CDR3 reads CASRRTVSNQPQHF. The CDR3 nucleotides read TGTGCCAGCAGGAGGACGGTCAGCAATCAGCCCCAGCATTTT.

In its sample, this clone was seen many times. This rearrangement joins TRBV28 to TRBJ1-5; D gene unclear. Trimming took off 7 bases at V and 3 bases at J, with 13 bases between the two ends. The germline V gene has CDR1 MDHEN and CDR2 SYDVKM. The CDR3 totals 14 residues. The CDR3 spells CASILGGFNQPQHF. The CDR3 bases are TGTGCCAGCATCTTAGGAGGGTTCAATCAGCCCCAGCATTTT.

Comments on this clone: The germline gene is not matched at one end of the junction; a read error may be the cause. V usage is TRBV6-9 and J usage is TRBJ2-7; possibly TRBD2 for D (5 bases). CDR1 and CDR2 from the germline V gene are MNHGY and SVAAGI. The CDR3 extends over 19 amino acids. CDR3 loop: CASSGLGTERGSISNEQYF. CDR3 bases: TGTGCCAGCAGTGGTCTGGGAACCGAGCGAGGGAGTATCTCCAACGAGCAGTACTTC.

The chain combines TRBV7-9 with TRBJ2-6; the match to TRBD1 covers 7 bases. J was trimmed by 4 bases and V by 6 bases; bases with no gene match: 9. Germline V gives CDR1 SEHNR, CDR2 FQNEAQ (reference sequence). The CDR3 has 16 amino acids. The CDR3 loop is CASSVGGLSGANVLTF. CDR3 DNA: TGTGCCAGCAGTGTAGGGGGCTTGTCCGGGGCCAACGTCCTGACTTTC.